The present T cell receptor beta chain was sequenced within a study of identical twins. TCRdb called the 5' RACE reads again in MiXCR, with one record for every CDR3 protein. Found here are 500,000 to 550,000 distinct CDR3 sequences, 22% of them singletons; the top ten hold around 0.91%. V lost 6 bases, J lost 5 bases, and 10 bases lay in between. The CDR3 runs to 12 residues. The study's findings and limits: Within cord blood, abundant beta clonotypes carried fewer insertions, but memory repertoires showed no such trend. When twins shared out-of-frame alpha sequences, those sequences had excess low generation probability.

A word on this clonotype: The antigen remains undetermined.

The sample was also linked to a second study, of T cells expressing NK-cell markers.

Sequenced: CD4+ T cells sorted from blood. The TCR was taken from a woman aged 18-35 years in good health. This sequence joins TRBV12-3 or TRBV12-4 and TRBJ2-5; the D call may be TRBD1 or TRBD2 (5 bases each). CDR3 protein: CASRRGQETQYF. DNA for the CDR3: TGTGCCAGCAGGAGGGGTCAGGAGACCCAGTACTTC.